This T cell receptor (beta chain) is from a study of response to subunit inactivated influenza vaccine. In germline, CDR1 is SEHNR, CDR2 FQNEAQ (reference sequence). Trimming took 10 bases from V and 2 from J; bases not matched to a gene: 5. The CDR3 loop spans 13 amino acids. Findings and caveats of the study: That few new T cells are recruited by each seasonal influenza vaccination was the authors' suggestion.

Comments on this clonotype: Its antigen is unknown.

TCRdb independently ran MiXCR on the RT-PCR reads; one entry per CDR3 protein. The data hold approximately 570,000 distinct CDR3 sequences, with about 7.6% observed a single time. Sequencing was performed on PBMCs from blood, taken around 2 years after vaccination. This chain uses TRBV7-9 with TRBJ2-1; 7 bases fit TRBD1. This sequence originates from a man in his fifties or sixties who received an inactivated influenza vaccine. As DNA, the CDR3 is TGTGCCATAGAGAGGGGGCCCTACAATGAGCAGTTCTTC. It translates to CAIERGPYNEQFF.